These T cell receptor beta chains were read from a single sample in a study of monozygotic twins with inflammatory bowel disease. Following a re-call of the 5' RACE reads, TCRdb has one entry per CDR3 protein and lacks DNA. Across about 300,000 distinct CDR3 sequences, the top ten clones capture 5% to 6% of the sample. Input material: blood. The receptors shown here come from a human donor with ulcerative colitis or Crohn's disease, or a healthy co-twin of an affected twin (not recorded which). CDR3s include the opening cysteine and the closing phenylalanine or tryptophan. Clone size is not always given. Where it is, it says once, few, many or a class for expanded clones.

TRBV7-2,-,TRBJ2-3,CASSLKGSGLTQYF
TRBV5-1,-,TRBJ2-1,CASSSTEKIRYRDEQFF
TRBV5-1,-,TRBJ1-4,CASSLAGYATNEKLFF
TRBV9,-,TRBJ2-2,CASSVGQGNTGELFF
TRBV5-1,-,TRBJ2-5,CASSFSSGRIGETQYF
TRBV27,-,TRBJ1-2,CASSLGPGINYGYTF
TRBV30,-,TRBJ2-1,CARGHGLYNEQFF
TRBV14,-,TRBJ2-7,CASSHPGTLSYEQYF
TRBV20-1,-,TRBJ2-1,CSARTSGRAYNEQFF
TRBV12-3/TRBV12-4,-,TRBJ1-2,CASSSTGAAGYTF
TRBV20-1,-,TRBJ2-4,CSARDTLAGAKNIQYF
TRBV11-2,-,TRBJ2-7,CASSFPPWGAVRHEQYF
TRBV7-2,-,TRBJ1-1,CASSATANTEAFF
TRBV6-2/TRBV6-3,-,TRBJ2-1,CASNSGTSGNNEQFF
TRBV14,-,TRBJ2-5,CASSQGYGGARSETQYF
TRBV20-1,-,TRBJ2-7,CSARDGAYEQYF
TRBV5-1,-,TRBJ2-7,CASSLEGAYEQYF
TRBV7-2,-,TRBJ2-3,CASSLIDSFTDTQYF
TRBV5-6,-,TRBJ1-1,CASNSGGGQRRTEAFF
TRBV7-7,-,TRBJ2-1,CASSLKLSSYNEQFF
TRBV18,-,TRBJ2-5,CASSPPTVQETQYF
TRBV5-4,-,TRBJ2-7,CASSQRSNRDYEQYF
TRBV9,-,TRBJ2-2,CASSVTSGVTGELFF
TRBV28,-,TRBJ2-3,CASSRLGGAFADTQYF
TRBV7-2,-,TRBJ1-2,CASSVQTGSLGYTF
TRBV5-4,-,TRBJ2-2,CASSPERGWNTGELFF
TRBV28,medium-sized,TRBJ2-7,CASRIKGGISEQYF
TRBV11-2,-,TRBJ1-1,CASSPYGRTNTEAFF
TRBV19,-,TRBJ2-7,CASSRTRGVYEQYF
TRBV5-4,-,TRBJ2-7,CASRRIGGGEQYF
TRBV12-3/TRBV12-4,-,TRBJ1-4,CASSASRTATNEKLFF
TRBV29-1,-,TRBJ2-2,CSAADRGYTGELFF
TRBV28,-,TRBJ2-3,CASSLEAGRTDTQYF
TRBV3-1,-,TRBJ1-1,CASSQGAGLEAFF
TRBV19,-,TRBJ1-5,CASGPFGTAVSNQPQHF
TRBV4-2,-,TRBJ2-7,CASSQDSAGYGQYF
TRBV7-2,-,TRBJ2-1,CASSLATSGSGSSYNEQFF
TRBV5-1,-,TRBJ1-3,CASTGGSSGNTIYF
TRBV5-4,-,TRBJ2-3,CASSAEGPTDTQYF
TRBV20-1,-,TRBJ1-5,CSAGQTQPQHF
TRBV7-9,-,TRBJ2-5,CASSIFSGTAQETQYF
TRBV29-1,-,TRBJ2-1,CSARVGTGASYNEQFF
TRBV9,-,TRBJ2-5,CASVALGTRYQETQYF
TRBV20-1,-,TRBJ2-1,CRLTSGNEQFF
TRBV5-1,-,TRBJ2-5,CASSLVGQGFETQYF
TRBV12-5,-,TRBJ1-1,CASGLVKKEQGEAFF
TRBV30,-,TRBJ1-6,CAWSGDRNSPLHF
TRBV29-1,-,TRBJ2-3,CSVPGSYTDTQYF
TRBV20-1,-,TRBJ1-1,CSVTGARKNTEAFF
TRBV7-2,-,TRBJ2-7,CASSLMGSGTLIREQYF
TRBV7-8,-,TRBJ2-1,CASISRRGASPDNEQFF
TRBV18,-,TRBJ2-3,CASSPWQATGNGDTQYF
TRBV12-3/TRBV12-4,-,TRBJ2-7,CASSLEPQVSYEQYF